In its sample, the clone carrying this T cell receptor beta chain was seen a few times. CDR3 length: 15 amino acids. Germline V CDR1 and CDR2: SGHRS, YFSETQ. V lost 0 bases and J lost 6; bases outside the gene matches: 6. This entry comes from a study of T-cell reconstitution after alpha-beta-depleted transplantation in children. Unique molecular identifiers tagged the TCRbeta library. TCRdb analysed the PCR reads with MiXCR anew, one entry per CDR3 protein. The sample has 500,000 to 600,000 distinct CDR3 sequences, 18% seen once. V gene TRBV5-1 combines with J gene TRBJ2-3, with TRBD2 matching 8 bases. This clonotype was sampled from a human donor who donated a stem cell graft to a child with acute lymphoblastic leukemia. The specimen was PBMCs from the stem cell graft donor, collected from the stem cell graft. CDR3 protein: CASSLAGGVEDTQYF. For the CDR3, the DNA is TGCGCCAGCAGCTTGGCCGGGGGGGTCGAGGATACGCAGTATTTT. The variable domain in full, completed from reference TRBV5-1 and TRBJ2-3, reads KAGVTQTPRYLIKTRGQQVTLSCSPISGHRSVSWYQQTPGQGLQFLFEYFSETQRNKGNFPGRFSGRQFSNSRSEMNVSTLELGDSALYLCASSLAGGVEDTQYFGPGTRLTVL.